Shown below are 15 T cell receptor beta chains from a single sample sequenced in a study of identical twins. One entry per CDR3 protein, called by TCRdb with MiXCR from the 5' RACE reads. The sample yields roughly 1,500,000 distinct CDR3 sequences, less than 35% seen once. The source material was cord blood. These TCRs come from a newborn girl in good health.

The CDR3 protein is CSARPPGQGNQPQHF. The CDR3 DNA is TGCAGTGCTAGACCTCCGGGACAGGGCAATCAGCCCCAGCATTTT. The rearrangement joins TRBV20-1 to TRBJ1-5; TRBD1 agrees at 8 bases. CDR3 size: 15 residues. Germline loops: CDR1 DFQATT, CDR2 SNEGSKA (reference sequence). V lost 2 bases, J lost 2 bases, and 5 bases stayed unmatched.

This clonotype was seen more than once but under ten times. The chain uses TRBV6-5 and TRBJ2-7; no clear D. The CDR3 is made up of 13 amino acids. Trimming took 5 bases from V and 0 from J, leaving 8 bases between them. CDR1 MNHEY and CDR2 SVGAGI come from the germline V gene. The CDR3 reads CASSGESSYEQYF. CDR3 bases: TGTGCCAGCAGTGGCGAGAGCTCCTACGAGCAGTACTTC.

This clonotype was picked up many times. A much larger clone lies one base from this, so it may be a read error. The chain combines TRBV5-1 with TRBJ2-5, with D possibly matching TRBD1 (6 bases). There are 12 residues in the CDR3. Germline V gives CDR1 SGHRS, CDR2 YFSETQ. Trimming took 2 bases from V and 5 from J, leaving 7 bases between them. CDR3 loop: CASSFDRETQYF. DNA of the CDR3: TGCGCCAGCAGCTTTGACAGGGAGACCCAGTACTTC.

The chain is built from TRBV12-3 or TRBV12-4 and TRBJ1-2, with 11 bases fitting TRBD1. V shed 5 bases, J shed 4 bases, and the junction held 12 bases outside the gene matches. This CDR3 is built from 17 residues. The CDR3, as DNA: TGTGCCAGCAGTCCGCGGACAGGGGGCTATTCGTTCTATGGCTACACCTTC. This translates into CASSPRTGGYSFYGYTF.

This chain connects TRBV20-1 to TRBJ1-6; the D gene is possibly TRBD1 (6 bases). The CDR3 is 14 amino acids. V was shortened by 3 bases and J by 6 bases, with 12 bases between the two germline ends. The germline V gene encodes CDR1 DFQATT and CDR2 SNEGSKA (reference sequence). The CDR3 loop is CSASKGGVNSPLHF. CDR3 bases: TGCAGTGCTAGTAAGGGGGGAGTTAATTCACCCCTCCACTTT.

The count of this clonotype is one. A junction end diverges from the germline sequence, so it may reflect a read error. J is TRBJ1-2 and V is TRBV2; D is unresolved. The germline gives CDR1 SNHLY, CDR2 FYNNEI. This CDR3 region has 14 residues. Written as DNA, the CDR3 is TGTGCCAGCAGTGTGGGTAGGAACTACTATGGCTACATCTTC. Protein product: CASSVGRNYYGYIF.

This clonotype was seen a few times. J is TRBJ2-5 and V is TRBV7-9; 9 nucleotides line up with TRBD1. The DNA matches TRBJ2-7 better at its end, which makes the J call doubtful. This CDR3 is 14 amino acids long. Germline lookup yields CDR1 SEHNR and CDR2 FQNEAQ (reference sequence). The CDR3 DNA follows: TGTGCCAGCAGCTTTTCCGGGACAGGGATCGAGCAGTACTTC. This sequence encodes CASSFSGTGIEQYF.

This chain links TRBV9 with TRBJ1-1, with D unresolved. There are 13 residues in the CDR3. V was shortened by 4 bases and J by 3 bases, with 10 bases between the two germline ends. Germline values: CDR1 SGDLS, CDR2 YYNGEE. DNA of the CDR3: TGTGCCAGCAGCCCCAATAGCGACACTGAAGCTTTCTTT. It codes for CASSPNSDTEAFF.

This chain joins TRBV6-5 and TRBJ2-3; D gene ambiguous. The V and J ends lost 6 bases and 0 bases respectively, with 13 bases between them. The CDR3 has 15 amino acids. In germline, CDR1 is MNHEY, CDR2 SVGAGI. The DNA for the CDR3 is TGTGCCAGCAGCCCTCGATTTACTAGCACAGATACGCAGTATTTT. This codes for CASSPRFTSTDTQYF.

About this clonotype itself: The germline gene is not matched at one end of the junction; a read error may be the cause. This chain uses TRBV15 with TRBJ1-4; no clear D. The CDR3 contains 14 residues. The V gene's germline CDR1 is LNHNV and CDR2 YYDKDF (reference sequence). Written as DNA, the CDR3 is TGTGCCACCAGCAGAGATCTGGGAAATGAAGAACTGTTTTTT. As protein: CATSRDLGNEELFF.

This clonotype appeared once. This chain joins TRBV3-1 and TRBJ2-7; 8 bases line up with TRBD1. Per the germline V gene, CDR1 is LGHDT and CDR2 is YNNKEL (reference sequence). The CDR3 has 20 amino acids. The J segment lost 2 bases and the V segment lost 0 bases, leaving 18 bases of the junction unmatched. CDR3 sequence reads: CASSQDPRDRTTPRAYEQYF. CDR3 nucleotides: TGTGCCAGCAGCCAAGATCCTCGGGACAGGACGACCCCTCGGGCCTACGAGCAGTACTTC.

In its sample, this clonotype was seen a few times. The chain is built from TRBV18 and TRBJ1-4, with 10 bases aligning to TRBD1. The germline CDR1 and CDR2 sequences are KGHSH and LQKENI. The CDR3 covers 14 residues. The J segment lost 7 bases and the V segment lost 8 bases, leaving 7 bases of the junction unmatched. The CDR3: CASSPRDRGEKLFF. CDR3 DNA: TGTGCCAGCAGCCCCCGGGACAGGGGTGAAAAACTGTTTTTT.

This clonotype was observed a handful of times. The chain recombines TRBV14 with TRBJ1-6; a possible D gene is TRBD1 (5 bases). The germline CDR1 and CDR2 sequences are SGHDN and FVKESK. This CDR3 region has 14 residues. Trimming removed 3 bases from V and 5 bases from J, with 8 bases in between. CDR3 coding DNA: TGTGCCAGCAGCCACCAGGGTAATAATTCACCCCTCCACTTT. Protein: CASSHQGNNSPLHF.

This clonotype was recorded a few times. The chain is built from TRBV20-1 and TRBJ1-5, with 9 bases aligning to TRBD1. The germline V gene encodes CDR1 DFQATT and CDR2 SNEGSKA (reference sequence). The CDR3 loop spans 15 amino acids. The ends lost 3 bases at V and 0 bases at J; junction bases unmatched: 3. In DNA form, the CDR3 reads TGCAGTGCTAGCCGGACAGGGGATAGCAATCAGCCCCAGCATTTT. This encodes CSASRTGDSNQPQHF.

The chain employs TRBV5-1 and TRBJ2-1, with D hard to call. V was shortened by 0 bases and J by 6 bases, with 7 bases between the two germline ends. The CDR3 is 13 residues long. CDR1 and CDR2 (germline): SGHRS, YFSETQ. The CDR3 loop reads CASSLGPSNEQFF. The CDR3 DNA reads as TGCGCCAGCAGCTTGGGACCCTCCAATGAGCAGTTCTTC. Full variable domain (rest looked up from reference TRBV5-1 and TRBJ2-1): KAGVTQTPRYLIKTRGQQVTLSCSPISGHRSVSWYQQTPGQGLQFLFEYFSETQRNKGNFPGRFSGRQFSNSRSEMNVSTLELGDSALYLCASSLGPSNEQFFGPGTRLTVL.